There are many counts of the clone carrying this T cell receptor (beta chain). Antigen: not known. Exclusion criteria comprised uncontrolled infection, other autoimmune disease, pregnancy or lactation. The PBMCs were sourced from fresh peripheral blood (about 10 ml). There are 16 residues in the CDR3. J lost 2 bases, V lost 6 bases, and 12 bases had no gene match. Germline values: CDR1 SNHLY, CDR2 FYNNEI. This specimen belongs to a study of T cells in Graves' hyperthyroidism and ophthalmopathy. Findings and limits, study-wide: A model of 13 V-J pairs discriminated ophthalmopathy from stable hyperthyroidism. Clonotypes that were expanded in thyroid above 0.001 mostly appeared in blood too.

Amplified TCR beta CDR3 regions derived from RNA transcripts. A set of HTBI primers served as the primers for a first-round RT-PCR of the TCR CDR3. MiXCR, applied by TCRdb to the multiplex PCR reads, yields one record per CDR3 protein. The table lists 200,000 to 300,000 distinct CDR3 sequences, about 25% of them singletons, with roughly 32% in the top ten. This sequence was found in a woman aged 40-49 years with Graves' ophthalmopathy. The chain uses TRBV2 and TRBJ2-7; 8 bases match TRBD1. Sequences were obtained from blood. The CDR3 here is CASSYGQGYSPYEQYF. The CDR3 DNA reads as TGTGCCAGCAGCTATGGACAGGGATACAGCCCCTACGAGCAGTACTTC.